A selection of T cell receptor beta chains follows, all from one sample in a study of blood T cell repertoires in COVID-19. The assay was immunoSEQ multiplex PCR, and TCRdb's table has in-frame clones only and misses some. Of approximately 100,000 clones detected, approximately 89% appear once; the ten largest clones hold about 1%. Input material: peripheral blood. These receptors all stem from a man in his fifties or sixties with acute or convalescent COVID-19. CDR3s include the opening cysteine and the closing phenylalanine or tryptophan. The D gene is left open where the match is weak. Clone sizes are given selectively: once, few, many, or a class where the clone is expanded.

CDR3nt | CDR3aa | j_gene | v_gene | abundance | d_gene
TGTGCCAGCAGCCCTAGCGGGAAGGACATTCAGTACTTC | CASSPSGKDIQYF | TRBJ2-4 | TRBV7-9 | once | TRBD2
TGTGCCAGCAGCCAAAACCAGGCCTCCAACTATGGCTACACCTTC | CASSQNQASNYGYTF | TRBJ1-2 | TRBV14 | NA | NA
TGTGCCAGCAAGGCCAGGGAGAACACTGAAGCTTTCTTT | CASKARENTEAFF | TRBJ1-1 | TRBV6-5 | NA | NA
TGTGCCAGCAGCTATAGCTCGAACACTGAAGCTTTCTTT | CASSYSSNTEAFF | TRBJ1-1 | TRBV7-8 | NA | NA
TGTGCCAGCAGCTTCGCGGTAGCGGGAGGGGGGGATACGCAGTATTTT | CASSFAVAGGGDTQYF | TRBJ2-3 | TRBV11-3 | NA | TRBD2
TGTGCCAGCAGTTTCAGGGGAGTCTATGGCTACACCTTC | CASSFRGVYGYTF | TRBJ1-2 | TRBV28 | NA | NA
TGTGCCAGCAGCCCCCGGGGTGGCGGGAGTCCCGATACGCAGTATTTT | CASSPRGGGSPDTQYF | TRBJ2-3 | TRBV27 | NA | TRBD2
TGCGCCAGCAGTGATTTTACAGGGGGCGGCTATGGCTACACCTTC | CASSDFTGGGYGYTF | TRBJ1-2 | TRBV10-2 | NA | TRBD1
TGTGCCAGCAGTCAACCGGACAGGAAACCTTACGAGCAGTACTTC | CASSQPDRKPYEQYF | TRBJ2-7 | TRBV6-2/TRBV6-3 | NA | TRBD1
TGTGCCAGCAGCGGGCCATTCACCGGGGAGCTGTTTTTT | CASSGPFTGELFF | TRBJ2-2 | TRBV5-6 | NA | NA
TGTGCCTGGAGCCGGACTAGTGGGGCGGGGGAGCTGTTTTTT | CAWSRTSGAGELFF | TRBJ2-2 | TRBV30 | NA | TRBD2
TGTGCCAGCAGCTGGGGGGGAGAGACCCAGTACTTC | CASSWGGETQYF | TRBJ2-5 | TRBV12-3/TRBV12-4 | once | TRBD2
TGTGCCAGCAGTCGGAGGGGCCTGGAGACCCAGTACTTC | CASSRRGLETQYF | TRBJ2-5 | TRBV2 | NA | NA
TGTGCCAGTAGTAGCTCAACAGGGGGCAATGAAAAACTGTTTTTT | CASSSSTGGNEKLFF | TRBJ1-4 | TRBV19 | NA | TRBD1
TGTGCCAGCAGCCAAGGGTTGCAGGGGGCCCAGTTCTTC | CASSQGLQGAQFF | TRBJ2-1 | TRBV3-1/TRBV3-2 | NA | TRBD1
TGTGCCAGCTTCCAACCCATAGGGGGCAGGTGGAACACTGAAGCTTTCTTT | CASFQPIGGRWNTEAFF | TRBJ1-1 | TRBV7-9 | NA | TRBD1